The rows below give T cell receptor beta chains drawn from one sample of a study of PD-1 blockade in classical Hodgkin lymphoma. Profiling relied on immunoSEQ multiplex PCR, and the TCRdb table lists in-frame clones only, not all of them. The profile covers some 38,000 clones, with about three quarters appearing a single time and roughly 11% taken by the ten largest. The starting material was peripheral blood mononuclear cells (PBMCs), obtained at baseline. These receptors all come from a human donor with classical Hodgkin lymphoma. CDR3s leave out the opening cysteine and the closing phenylalanine or tryptophan.

CDR3aa	v_gene	j_gene
ASSQADRADEKLF	TRBV4-1	TRBJ1-4
ASSLKKGLSYGYT	TRBV7-9	TRBJ1-2
ASSRMPTNEKLF	TRBV5-1	TRBJ1-4
ASSHGDTQY	TRBV14	TRBJ2-3
ASSFYGYT	TRBV6-5	TRBJ1-2
ASSEGAGGLDEQY	TRBV10-1	TRBJ2-7
ASSTGTNTQY	TRBV28	TRBJ2-3
ASSLRLWREGDNNEQF	TRBV27	TRBJ2-1
ASSLDGLGGAF	TRBV5-1	TRBJ1-1
ASSSGTNHGYT	TRBV7-9	TRBJ1-2
SAGSPRTTGELF	TRBV29-1	TRBJ2-2
ASSEQEETQY	TRBV2	TRBJ2-5
ASSSTYLWGAHNTGELF	TRBV28	TRBJ2-2
ASSPEAGTYGYT	TRBV5-1	TRBJ1-2
ASSLGQGETGELF	TRBV11-3	TRBJ2-2
AMASSGRLNTGELF	TRBV10-3	TRBJ2-2
ASSYSQGGYT	TRBV6-5	TRBJ1-2
ASSLSGSGSRNEKLF	TRBV28	TRBJ1-4
ASSQPISSYEQY	TRBV4-1	TRBJ2-7
ASSLGYRDGETQY	TRBV7-9	TRBJ2-5
ASSAQTGSEVETQY	TRBV19	TRBJ2-5
ASSPRRTGEDEQF	TRBV21-1	TRBJ2-1
ASSFARVSGYT	TRBV28	TRBJ1-2
ASSLGLSTDTQY	TRBV2	TRBJ2-3
SGGQGGGNTIY	TRBV29-1	TRBJ1-3
ATGRDKTYEQY	TRBV15	TRBJ2-7
AWSVYLGTKLF	TRBV30	TRBJ1-4
ASSPYEGAMDTIY	TRBV27	TRBJ1-3
ASSPNRGRTDTQY	TRBV18	TRBJ2-3
SVGGEGQPQH	TRBV29-1	TRBJ1-5
ASSHLSGLYEQY	TRBV6-6	TRBJ2-7
ASLRTSGPTDTQY	TRBV2	TRBJ2-3
AWGAGGADTQY	TRBV30	TRBJ2-3
ASSPDRVGGYT	TRBV28	TRBJ1-2
AISNPGQQSYEQY	TRBV10-3	TRBJ2-7
ASSKPSRGTYEQY	TRBV2	TRBJ2-7
ASAGLGANVLT	TRBV7-2	TRBJ2-6
ASSAGTDTQY	TRBV9	TRBJ2-3
ASSLIPGLAGVTGELF	TRBV5-1	TRBJ2-2
ASSRGRRTEAF	TRBV11-3	TRBJ1-1
ASSPPGTAETQY	TRBV18	TRBJ2-5
ASSARLAGHFDPGELF	TRBV5-1	TRBJ2-2
ASSYHGIGGPQH	TRBV6-5	TRBJ1-5
ASSPTTEAF	TRBV6-1	TRBJ1-1
ASSLAGVDYEQY	TRBV7-9	TRBJ2-7
ATLQRGNEQF	TRBV19	TRBJ2-1
SARGTGDEKLF	TRBV29-1	TRBJ1-4
SVRCLLLRRKNSGRGGAIETQY	TRBV29-1	TRBJ2-5
ASSPTGQGGGKLF	TRBV9	TRBJ1-4
ASSQDGRTGGETQY	TRBV4-3	TRBJ2-5
ASSPGHEQY	TRBV18	TRBJ2-7
ASSIYRIGTEAF	TRBV19	TRBJ1-1
ASSQSTVRVGGYT	TRBV4-1	TRBJ1-2